The 30 T cell receptor beta chains listed next were all sequenced from one sample in a study of blood T cell repertoires in COVID-19. Sequenced by immunoSEQ multiplex PCR; TCRdb stores in-frame clones only, minus some. The sample has 360,000 or so clones, roughly 90% seen once. The sample consisted of PBMCs or T cells enriched from blood (not recorded which). The receptor source for this set is a woman in her twenties or thirties who had been exposed to COVID-19.

The sample holds a few counts of this clone. The rearrangement joins TRBV12-5 to TRBJ1-5; a possible D gene is TRBD1 (5 bases). CDR3 length: 15 amino acids. V lost 1 base to trimming and J lost 3 bases, with 10 bases between them. The germline V gene has CDR1 LGHNT and CDR2 FRNRAP. CDR3 loop: CASGLGQRVNQPQHF. The CDR3 DNA reads as TGTGCTAGTGGTTTGGGACAGCGCGTCAATCAGCCCCAGCATTTT.

The V call is TRBV11-3, the J call TRBJ1-1; D ambiguous. CDR3 length: 14 residues. V shed 1 base and J shed 6 bases, with 12 bases lying between them. The germline gives CDR1 SGHNT, CDR2 YENEEA. The CDR3 loop is CASSLVGGSSEAFF. The CDR3 nucleotides read TGTGCCAGCAGCTTAGTCGGTGGTTCGTCTGAAGCTTTCTTT.

The V gene is TRBV2, the J gene TRBJ2-1; tentative D call: TRBD2 (6 bases). In germline, CDR1 is SNHLY, CDR2 FYNNEI. The CDR3 is 15 amino acids. V was clipped by 3 bases and J by 4 bases, with 13 bases between them. CDR3 residues: CASSDVTGGYNEQFF. The CDR3 coding sequence is TGTGCCAGCAGTGACGTGACTGGAGGGTACAATGAGCAGTTCTTC.

This chain connects TRBV5-5 to TRBJ2-1, with TRBD2 matching over 10 bases. V lost 3 bases, J lost 1 base, and 1 base stayed unmatched. CDR1 and CDR2 from the germline V gene are SGHKS and YYEKEE (reference sequence). This CDR3 contains 15 residues. This CDR3 is CASSSTSGSYNEQFF. The CDR3 DNA reads TGTGCCAGCAGCTCGACTAGCGGGTCCTACAATGAGCAGTTCTTC. Together with reference TRBV5-5 and TRBJ2-1, the CDR3 gives the full variable domain: DAGVTQSPTHLIKTRGQQVTLRCSPISGHKSVSWYQQVLGQGPQFIFQYYEKEERGRGNFPDRFSARQFPNYSSELNVNALLLGDSALYLCASSSTSGSYNEQFFGPGTRLTVL.

V gene TRBV7-9 combines with J gene TRBJ1-3; TRBD1 might be the D (5 bases). This CDR3 region has 15 residues. The germline V gene encodes CDR1 SEHNR and CDR2 FQNEAQ (reference sequence). Trimming cost V 1 base and J 3 bases, with 10 bases left between them. CDR3 sequence reads: CASSLEAGGGNTIYF. CDR3 nucleotide sequence: TGTGCCAGCAGCTTAGAAGCGGGGGGTGGAAACACCATATATTTT.

The chain recombines TRBV28 with TRBJ2-3; D not resolved. V lost 5 bases to trimming and J lost 4 bases, with 7 bases between them. The germline V gene has CDR1 MDHEN and CDR2 SYDVKM. CDR3 length: 12 amino acids. The CDR3 sequence: CASSPVSDTQYF. CDR3 DNA: TGTGCCAGCAGTCCCGTATCAGATACGCAGTATTTT.

This chain joins TRBV6-5 and TRBJ2-3; D gene ambiguous. V lost 6 bases and J lost 2, with 9 bases in between. Per germline, CDR1 MNHEY and CDR2 SVGAGI. The CDR3 contains 13 residues. The CDR3 DNA follows: TGTGCCAGCAGGGCTCCAACCACAGATACGCAGTATTTT. It specifies CASRAPTTDTQYF.

This clone was seen once. This chain connects TRBV28 to TRBJ1-2; TRBD1 aligns across 7 bases. The ends lost 3 bases at V and 3 bases at J; junction bases unmatched: 1. The CDR3 covers 13 residues. The germline V gene has CDR1 MDHEN and CDR2 SYDVKM. The CDR3 is CASSFGQDYGYTF. Here the CDR3 DNA reads TGTGCCAGCAGTTTTGGACAGGACTATGGCTACACCTTC.

This clone was seen a few times. The V call is TRBV7-2, the J call TRBJ1-1; the match to TRBD1 covers 9 bases. Per germline, CDR1 SGHTA and CDR2 FQGNSA. V shed 6 bases and J 11 bases; nucleotides not matched to a gene: 10. This CDR3 is built from 13 residues. CDR3 sequence reads: CASSLSTGGRAFF. For the CDR3, the DNA is TGTGCCAGCAGTTTATCGACAGGGGGTCGGGCTTTCTTT.

The chain combines TRBV5-1 with TRBJ2-2, with D maybe TRBD1 (5 bases). The V end was cut by 4 bases, the J end by 6 bases, with 19 bases between. The CDR3 covers 16 residues. Germline V gene data show CDR1 as SGHRS and CDR2 as YFSETQ. The CDR3 region is CASSVDRGIPAGELFF. In DNA form, the CDR3 reads TGCGCCAGCAGCGTTGACAGAGGTATCCCGGCCGGGGAGCTGTTTTTT.

The rearrangement links TRBV5-5 to TRBJ1-3, with D possibly being TRBD1 (6 bases). The CDR3 has 13 residues. V was pared by 0 bases and J by 8 bases, with 9 bases between. Germline V gene sequence: CDR1 SGHKS, CDR2 YYEKEE (reference sequence). Here the CDR3 reads CASSLVAGDTIYF. The CDR3 bases are TGTGCCAGCAGCTTGGTAGCAGGGGACACCATATATTTT. The full variable domain, with the rest looked up from reference TRBV5-5 and TRBJ1-3, is DAGVTQSPTHLIKTRGQQVTLRCSPISGHKSVSWYQQVLGQGPQFIFQYYEKEERGRGNFPDRFSARQFPNYSSELNVNALLLGDSALYLCASSLVAGDTIYFGEGSWLTVV.

The chain couples TRBV7-9 to TRBJ1-2; tentative D call: TRBD1 (5 bases). Looked up from germline, CDR1 is SEHNR and CDR2 is FQNEAQ (reference sequence). Trimming shortened V by 6 bases and J by 2 bases, and 13 bases separated the two germline ends. This CDR3 contains 14 residues. The CDR3 spells CASSSSNRNYGYTF. The CDR3 nucleotides are TGTGCCAGCAGTTCATCGAACAGGAACTATGGCTACACCTTC.

The chain employs TRBV19 and TRBJ2-1; TRBD2 agrees at 8 bases. V was clipped by 5 bases and J by 6 bases; unmatched bases: 18. This CDR3 has 18 residues. Germline assignment: CDR1 LNHDA and CDR2 SQIVND (reference sequence). The CDR3 sequence: CASSPRPDADGTSNEQFF. As DNA, the CDR3 is TGTGCCAGTAGTCCAAGGCCCGACGCGGACGGGACTAGCAATGAGCAGTTCTTC.

V is TRBV7-8 and J is TRBJ1-1, with no clear D. Germline values: CDR1 SGHVS, CDR2 FQNEAQ. With 1 base removed from V and 2 bases from J, the gap between germline ends came to 11 bases. CDR3 length: 15 amino acids. The CDR3 sequence: CASSLVPALNTEAFF. CDR3 DNA sequence: TGTGCCAGCAGCTTAGTTCCTGCGCTCAACACTGAAGCTTTCTTT.

The J gene is TRBJ2-3, the V gene TRBV4-1, with D possibly being TRBD1 (6 bases). The V end lost 3 bases, the J end lost 3 bases, and 19 bases lay between the germline ends. Germline V gene sequence: CDR1 MGHRA, CDR2 YSYEKL. The CDR3 is 17 residues long. CDR3 sequence (DNA): TGCGCCAGCAGCCAGCACATCGCAGGAACAGGGACAGATACGCAGTATTTT. It encodes CASSQHIAGTGTDTQYF.

The genes are TRBV7-9 and TRBJ1-5; no clear D. This CDR3 has 15 residues. CDR1 and CDR2 (germline): SEHNR, FQNEAQ (reference sequence). V shed 1 base and J shed 0 bases, with 7 bases lying between them. The CDR3, as DNA: TGTGCCAGCAGCTTAGGGTCAGGTAGCAATCAGCCCCAGCATTTT. This encodes CASSLGSGSNQPQHF.

This chain joins TRBV5-1 and TRBJ1-1, with D perhaps matching TRBD1 (6 bases). The germline gives CDR1 SGHRS, CDR2 YFSETQ. With 7 bases removed from V and 6 bases from J, the gap between germline ends came to 19 bases. This CDR3 has 14 residues. CDR3 residues: CASSLQGVGAEAFF. The CDR3 nucleotides are TGCGCCAGCTCACTACAGGGAGTAGGCGCTGAAGCTTTCTTT.

The chain employs TRBV27 and TRBJ1-5; the D gene is possibly TRBD1 (6 bases). V lost 8 bases and J 1 base, leaving 15 bases between the germline ends. This CDR3 is built from 15 residues. Germline V gene data show CDR1 as MNHEY and CDR2 as SMNVEV (reference sequence). CDR3 protein: CASRKGVVSNQPQHF. DNA for the CDR3: TGTGCCAGCCGGAAGGGGGTAGTAAGCAATCAGCCCCAGCATTTT.

The chain has TRBV5-4 and TRBJ1-3; D is uncertain. The CDR3 covers 13 residues. Trimming left V 0 bases short and J 2 bases short, with 3 bases between. CDR1 and CDR2 (germline): SGHNT, YYREEE (reference sequence). CDR3 amino acids: CASSLGAGNTIYF. In DNA form, the CDR3 reads TGTGCCAGCAGCTTGGGAGCTGGAAACACCATATATTTT. The full variable domain, in which reference TRBV5-4 and TRBJ1-3 provide the parts outside the CDR3, is ETGVTQSPTHLIKTRGQQVTLRCSSQSGHNTVSWYQQALGQGPQFIFQYYREEENGRGNFPPRFSGLQFPNYSSELNVNALELDDSALYLCASSLGAGNTIYFGEGSWLTVV.

The J gene is TRBJ2-5, the V gene TRBV4-1, with 11 bases identical to TRBD2. Germline loops: CDR1 MGHRA, CDR2 YSYEKL. V shed 5 bases and J 2 bases; nucleotides not matched to a gene: 4. The length of the CDR3 is 15 residues. CDR3 nucleotide sequence: TGCGCCAGCAGCACTAGCGGGGGCCTTCAAGAGACCCAGTACTTC. Its protein product is CASSTSGGLQETQYF.

This clone has more than one count but fewer than ten. CDR3: CASSLTTRPGLAGGNSGANVLTF. The CDR3 DNA follows: TGTGCCAGCAGCTTAACTACTCGACCGGGACTAGCGGGCGGAAACTCTGGGGCCAACGTCCTGACTTTC. V gene TRBV12-1 combines with J gene TRBJ2-6; the table calls TRBD2, which could not be checked here. TRBV12-1 is deemed a pseudogene. The CDR3 totals 23 residues.

The V and J genes are TRBV29-1 and TRBJ2-1; 8 bases agree with TRBD2. The CDR3 is 15 residues long. Per the germline V gene, CDR1 is SQVTM and CDR2 is ANQGSEA. The ends lost 1 base at V and 6 bases at J; junction bases unmatched: 8. DNA of the CDR3: TGCAGCGTTGAAGGTGTAGCGGGATCTATCAATGAGCAGTTCTTC. It yields the protein CSVEGVAGSINEQFF.

The rearrangement links TRBV28 to TRBJ1-2; unclear D gene. The V end was cut by 3 bases, the J end by 8 bases, with 10 bases between. This CDR3 is 12 amino acids long. The germline gives CDR1 MDHEN, CDR2 SYDVKM. CDR3 amino acids: CASSFGAGGYTF. The CDR3 DNA reads as TGTGCCAGCAGTTTCGGCGCGGGGGGCTACACCTTC.

DNA for the CDR3: TGCGCCAGCTTCGGGATGTCTTACAATGAGCAGTTCTTC. It translates to CASFGMSYNEQFF. The rearrangement links TRBV5-1 to TRBJ2-1; tentatively, D is TRBD2 (5 bases). The CDR3 has 13 residues. The V end lost 7 bases, the J end lost 4 bases, and 12 bases lay between the germline ends. CDR1 and CDR2 from the germline V gene are SGHRS and YFSETQ.

In this sample, this clone turned up once. The chain recombines TRBV19 with TRBJ2-1; the match to TRBD2 covers 11 bases. CDR3 length equals 13 residues. Germline V gene lookup returns CDR1 LNHDA and CDR2 SQIVND (reference sequence). For the CDR3, the DNA is TGTGCTTTTAGCGGGAGGGCGTCCCTACGCCAGTTCTTC. Protein sequence: CAFSGRASLRQFF.

The chain employs TRBV18 and TRBJ1-5; TRBD1 agrees at 9 bases. V shed 3 bases, J shed 6 bases, and the junction held 6 bases outside the gene matches. The germline V gene encodes CDR1 KGHSH and CDR2 LQKENI. This CDR3 contains 15 residues. The CDR3 sequence is CASSPAGQGLQPQHF. The CDR3 coding sequence is TGTGCCAGCTCACCGGCGGGACAGGGTCTTCAGCCCCAGCATTTT.

J is TRBJ2-7 and V is TRBV13, with 8 bases lining up with TRBD2. The CDR3 runs to 15 residues. From germline, CDR1 is PRHDT and CDR2 FYEKMQ (reference sequence). V gave up 3 bases and J gave up 5 bases; unmatched junction bases: 9. CDR3 residues: CASSFASGSSNEQYF. Written as DNA, the CDR3 is TGTGCCAGCAGCTTTGCCAGCGGGAGTTCGAACGAGCAGTACTTC.

This chain joins TRBV24-1 and TRBJ2-2; weak D call: TRBD2 (6 bases). The CDR3 spans 14 residues. Germline lookup yields CDR1 KGHDR and CDR2 SFDVKD. V lost 7 bases and J lost 7, with 15 bases in between. CDR3 region: CATRVGGGNGELFF. DNA for the CDR3: TGTGCCACCAGAGTCGGGGGAGGAAACGGGGAGCTGTTTTTT.

The rearrangement uses TRBV28 and TRBJ2-5, with D possibly TRBD2 on 6 matching bases. Germline V gene lookup returns CDR1 MDHEN and CDR2 SYDVKM. This CDR3 is built from 11 residues. V was pared by 7 bases and J by 4 bases, with 7 bases between. CDR3 sequence reads: CASTGGETQYF. The CDR3 coding sequence is TGTGCCAGCACCGGGGGAGAGACCCAGTACTTC.

V and J are TRBV24-1 and TRBJ2-1; possible D gene TRBD1, 5 bases. In germline, CDR1 is KGHDR, CDR2 SFDVKD. The length of the CDR3 is 16 residues. V lost 3 bases and J 6 bases, leaving 17 bases between the germline ends. DNA of the CDR3: TGTGCCACCAGTGATAGCTTCCCCAGGGTTGGCAATGAGCAGTTCTTC. Protein product: CATSDSFPRVGNEQFF.